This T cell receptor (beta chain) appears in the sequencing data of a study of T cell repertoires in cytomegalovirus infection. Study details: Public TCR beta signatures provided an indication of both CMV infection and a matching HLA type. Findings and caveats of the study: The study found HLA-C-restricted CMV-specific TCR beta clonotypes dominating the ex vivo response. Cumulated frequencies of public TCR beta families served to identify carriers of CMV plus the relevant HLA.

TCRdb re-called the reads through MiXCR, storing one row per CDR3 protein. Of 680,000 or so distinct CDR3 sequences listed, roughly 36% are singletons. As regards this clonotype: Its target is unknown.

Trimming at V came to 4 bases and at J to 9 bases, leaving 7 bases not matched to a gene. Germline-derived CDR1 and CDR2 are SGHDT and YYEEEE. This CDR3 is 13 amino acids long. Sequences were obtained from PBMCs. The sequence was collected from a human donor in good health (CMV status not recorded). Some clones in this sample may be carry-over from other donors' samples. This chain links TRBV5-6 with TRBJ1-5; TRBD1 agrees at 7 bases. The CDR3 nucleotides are TGTGCCAGCAGCCGGGACAGATCGGGGCCCCAGCATTTT. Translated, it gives CASSRDRSGPQHF. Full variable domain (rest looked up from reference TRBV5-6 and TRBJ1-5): DAGVTQSPTHLIKTRGQQVTLRCSPKSGHDTVSWYQQALGQGPQFIFQYYEEEERQRGNFPDRFSGHQFPNYSSELNVNALLLGDSALYLCASSRDRSGPQHFGDGTRLSIL.